In its sample, the clone carrying this TCR beta chain was seen a few times. Arm-PCR with iRepertoire HTBI primers amplified the CDR3 regions for these TCR beta libraries. One entry per CDR3 protein results from TCRdb running MiXCR on the multiplex PCR reads. The data show roughly 470,000 distinct CDR3 sequences, 20% seen once. Germline V CDR1 and CDR2: SGDLS, YYNGEE. This CDR3 is built from 16 residues. V trimming: 0 bases; J trimming: 5 bases; junction bases outside the gene matches: 6. This entry comes from a study of regulatory T cells in long-lasting Graves disease. Background on the study: By definition, persistent Graves' disease involved antithyroid drugs for over 5 years alongside positive TSH receptor antibodies.

Described time point: persistent/refractory GD, antithyroid drugs over 5 years with positive TRAb. RNA from PBMCs was the source of the TCR library. The chain is built from TRBV9 and TRBJ2-7; 12 bases are shared with TRBD2. The clonotype was recovered from a female donor with Graves disease. Sequenced here: peripheral blood mononuclear cells (PBMCs), sampled when the disease was refractory, from a patient treated with antithyroid drugs. This chain's CDR3 is CASSVGGLAGNDEQYF. The CDR3 DNA follows: TGTGCCAGCAGCGTAGGAGGACTAGCGGGAAACGACGAGCAGTACTTC. Variable domain in full (rest from reference TRBV9 and TRBJ2-7): DSGVTQTPKHLITATGQRVTLRCSPRSGDLSVYWYQQSLDQGLQFLIQYYNGEERAKGNILERFSAQQFPDLHSELNLSSLELGDSALYFCASSVGGLAGNDEQYFGPGTRLTVT.